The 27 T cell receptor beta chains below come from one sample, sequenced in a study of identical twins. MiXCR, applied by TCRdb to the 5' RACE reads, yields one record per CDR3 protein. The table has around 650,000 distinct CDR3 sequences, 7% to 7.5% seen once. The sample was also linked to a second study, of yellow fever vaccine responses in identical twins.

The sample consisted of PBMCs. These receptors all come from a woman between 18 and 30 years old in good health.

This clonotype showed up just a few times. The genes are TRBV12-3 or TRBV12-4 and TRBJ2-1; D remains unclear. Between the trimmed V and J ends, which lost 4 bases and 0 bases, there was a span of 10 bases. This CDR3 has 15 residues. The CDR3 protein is CASSSTALSYNEQFF. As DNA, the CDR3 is TGTGCCAGCAGTTCAACAGCCCTCTCCTACAATGAGCAGTTCTTC.

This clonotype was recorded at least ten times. The CDR3 sequence is CASSEGAGGFTDTQYF. In DNA, the CDR3 is TGTGCCAGCAGTGAAGGAGCGGGGGGCTTCACAGATACGCAGTATTTT. The V gene is TRBV6-1, the J gene TRBJ2-3; 9 bases fit TRBD2. This CDR3 has 16 residues. V dropped 1 base and J dropped 2; count of bases not matched to a gene: 4. Germline CDR1 is MNHNS and CDR2 is SASEGT.

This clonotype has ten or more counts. The CDR3 reads CASSLGRGYNSPLHF. CDR3 coding DNA: TGTGCCAGCAGTTTAGGCAGGGGCTATAATTCACCCCTCCACTTT. This chain uses TRBV12-3 or TRBV12-4 with TRBJ1-6; D might be TRBD1 (6 bases). The ends were cut back, 1 base at V and 3 bases at J, with 7 bases in the middle. This CDR3 is 15 amino acids long.

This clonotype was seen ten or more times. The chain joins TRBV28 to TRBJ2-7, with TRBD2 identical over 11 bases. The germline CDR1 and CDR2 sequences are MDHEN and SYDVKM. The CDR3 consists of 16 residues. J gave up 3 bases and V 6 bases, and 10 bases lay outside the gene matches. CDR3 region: CASSTTGTSGFYEQYF. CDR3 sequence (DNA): TGTGCCAGCAGCACGACCGGGACTAGCGGTTTCTACGAGCAGTACTTC.

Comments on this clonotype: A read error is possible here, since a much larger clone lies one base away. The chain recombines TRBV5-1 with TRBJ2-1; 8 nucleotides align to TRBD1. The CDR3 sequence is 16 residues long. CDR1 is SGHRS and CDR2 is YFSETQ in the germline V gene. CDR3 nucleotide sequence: TGCGCCAGCAGCAGGACAGGGTCTGTCTCCTACAGTGAGCAGTTCTTC. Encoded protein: CASSRTGSVSYSEQFF.

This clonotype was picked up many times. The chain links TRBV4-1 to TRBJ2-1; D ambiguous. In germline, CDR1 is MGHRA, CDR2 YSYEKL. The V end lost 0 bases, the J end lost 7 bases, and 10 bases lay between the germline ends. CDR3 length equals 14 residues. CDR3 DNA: TGCGCCAGCAGCCAAGAATGGTCCGCAAATGAGCAGTTCTTC. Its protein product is CASSQEWSANEQFF.

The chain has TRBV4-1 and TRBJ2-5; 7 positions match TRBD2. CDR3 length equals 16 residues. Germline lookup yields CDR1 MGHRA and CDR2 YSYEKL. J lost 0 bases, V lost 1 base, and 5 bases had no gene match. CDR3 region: CASSQVLGGNQETQYF. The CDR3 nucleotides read TGCGCCAGCAGCCAAGTTTTGGGAGGGAACCAAGAGACCCAGTACTTC.

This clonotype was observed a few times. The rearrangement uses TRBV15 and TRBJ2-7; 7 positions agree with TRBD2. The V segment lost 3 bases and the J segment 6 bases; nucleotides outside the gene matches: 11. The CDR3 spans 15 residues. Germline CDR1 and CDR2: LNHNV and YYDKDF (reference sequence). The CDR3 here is CATSRSWAGVGEQYF. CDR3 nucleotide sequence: TGTGCCACCAGCAGGAGCTGGGCGGGAGTGGGCGAGCAGTACTTC. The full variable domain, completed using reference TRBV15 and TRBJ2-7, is DAMVIQNPRYQVTQFGKPVTLSCSQTLNHNVMYWYQQKSSQAPKLLFHYYDKDFNNEADTPDNFQSRRPNTSFCFLDIRSPGLGDTAMYLCATSRSWAGVGEQYFGPGTRLTVT.

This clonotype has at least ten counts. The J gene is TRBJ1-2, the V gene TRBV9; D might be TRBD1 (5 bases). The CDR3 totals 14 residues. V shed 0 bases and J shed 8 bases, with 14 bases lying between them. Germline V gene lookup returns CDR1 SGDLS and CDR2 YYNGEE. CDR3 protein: CASSVDGLGVGYTF. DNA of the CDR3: TGTGCCAGCAGCGTAGATGGATTGGGGGTCGGCTACACCTTC.

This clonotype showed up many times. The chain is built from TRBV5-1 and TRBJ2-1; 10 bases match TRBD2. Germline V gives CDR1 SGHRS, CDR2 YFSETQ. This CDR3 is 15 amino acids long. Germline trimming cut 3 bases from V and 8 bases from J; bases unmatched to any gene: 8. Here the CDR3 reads CASSSSSGSFDEQFF. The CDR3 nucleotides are TGCGCCAGCAGCTCTTCTAGCGGGAGCTTTGATGAGCAGTTCTTC. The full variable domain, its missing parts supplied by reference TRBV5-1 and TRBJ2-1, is KAGVTQTPRYLIKTRGQQVTLSCSPISGHRSVSWYQQTPGQGLQFLFEYFSETQRNKGNFPGRFSGRQFSNSRSEMNVSTLELGDSALYLCASSSSSGSFDEQFFGPGTRLTVL.

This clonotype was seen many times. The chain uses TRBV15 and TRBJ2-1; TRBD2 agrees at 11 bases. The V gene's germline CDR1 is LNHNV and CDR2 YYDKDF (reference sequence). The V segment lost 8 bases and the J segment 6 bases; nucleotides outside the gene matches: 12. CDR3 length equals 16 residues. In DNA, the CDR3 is TGTGCCACCCGGTCCTCGGGGACTAGCGGACGCAATGAGCAGTTCTTC. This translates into CATRSSGTSGRNEQFF.

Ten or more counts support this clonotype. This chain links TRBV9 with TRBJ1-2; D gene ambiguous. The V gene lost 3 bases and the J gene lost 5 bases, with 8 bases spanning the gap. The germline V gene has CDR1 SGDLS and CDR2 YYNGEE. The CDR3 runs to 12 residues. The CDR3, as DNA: TGTGCCAGCAGCGCAGGAATATATGGCTACACCTTC. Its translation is CASSAGIYGYTF. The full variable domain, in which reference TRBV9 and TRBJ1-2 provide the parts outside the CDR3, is DSGVTQTPKHLITATGQRVTLRCSPRSGDLSVYWYQQSLDQGLQFLIQYYNGEERAKGNILERFSAQQFPDLHSELNLSSLELGDSALYFCASSAGIYGYTFGSGTRLTVV.

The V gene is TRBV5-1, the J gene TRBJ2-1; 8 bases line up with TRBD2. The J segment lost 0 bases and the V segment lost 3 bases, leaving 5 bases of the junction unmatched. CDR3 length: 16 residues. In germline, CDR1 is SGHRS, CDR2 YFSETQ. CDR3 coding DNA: TGCGCCAGCAGCTCATACCGGGGGGGCTCCTACAATGAGCAGTTCTTC. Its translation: CASSSYRGGSYNEQFF. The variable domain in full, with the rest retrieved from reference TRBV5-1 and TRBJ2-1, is KAGVTQTPRYLIKTRGQQVTLSCSPISGHRSVSWYQQTPGQGLQFLFEYFSETQRNKGNFPGRFSGRQFSNSRSEMNVSTLELGDSALYLCASSSYRGGSYNEQFFGPGTRLTVL.

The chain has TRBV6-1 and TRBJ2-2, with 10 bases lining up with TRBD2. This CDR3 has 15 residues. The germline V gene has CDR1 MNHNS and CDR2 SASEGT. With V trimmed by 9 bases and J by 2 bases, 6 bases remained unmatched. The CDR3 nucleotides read TGTGCCAGTACGATAGCGGGGGGCAACACCGGGGAGCTGTTTTTT. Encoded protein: CASTIAGGNTGELFF.

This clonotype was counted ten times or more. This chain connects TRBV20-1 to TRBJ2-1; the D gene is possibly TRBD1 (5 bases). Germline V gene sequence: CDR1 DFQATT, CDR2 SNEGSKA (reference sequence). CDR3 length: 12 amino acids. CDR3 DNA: TGCAGCTGCCAGGGCACCTACAATGAGCAGTTCTTC. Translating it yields CSCQGTYNEQFF.

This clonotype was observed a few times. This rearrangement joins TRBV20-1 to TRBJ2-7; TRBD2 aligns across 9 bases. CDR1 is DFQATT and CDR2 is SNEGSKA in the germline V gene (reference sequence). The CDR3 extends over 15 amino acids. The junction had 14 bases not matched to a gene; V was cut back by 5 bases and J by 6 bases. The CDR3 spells CSAPPGVAGEREQYF. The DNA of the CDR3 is TGCAGTGCTCCCCCCGGGGTAGCGGGAGAACGCGAGCAGTACTTC.

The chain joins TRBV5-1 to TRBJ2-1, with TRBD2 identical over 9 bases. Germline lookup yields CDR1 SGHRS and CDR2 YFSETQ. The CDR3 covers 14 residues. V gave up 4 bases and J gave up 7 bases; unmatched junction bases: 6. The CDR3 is CASSAAGGRNEQFF. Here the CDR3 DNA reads TGCGCCAGCAGCGCTGCGGGGGGGCGTAATGAGCAGTTCTTC.

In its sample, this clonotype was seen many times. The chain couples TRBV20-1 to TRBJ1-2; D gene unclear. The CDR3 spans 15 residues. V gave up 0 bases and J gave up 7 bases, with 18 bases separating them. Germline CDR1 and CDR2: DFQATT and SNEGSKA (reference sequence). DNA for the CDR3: TGCAGTGCTAGAGATCTTCAGTTTATTTGGTCTGGCTACACCTTC. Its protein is CSARDLQFIWSGYTF.

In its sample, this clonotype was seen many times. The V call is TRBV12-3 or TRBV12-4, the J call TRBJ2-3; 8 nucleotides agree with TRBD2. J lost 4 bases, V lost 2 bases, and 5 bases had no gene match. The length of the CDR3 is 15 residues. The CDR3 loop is CASSLSSGNADTQYF. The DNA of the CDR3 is TGTGCCAGCAGTTTAAGTAGCGGGAACGCAGATACGCAGTATTTT.

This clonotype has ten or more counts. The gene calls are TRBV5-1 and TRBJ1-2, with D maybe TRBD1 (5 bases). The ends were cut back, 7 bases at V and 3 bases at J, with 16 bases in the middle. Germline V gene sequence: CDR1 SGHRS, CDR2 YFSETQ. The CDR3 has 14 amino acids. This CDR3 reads CASQRTGVDYGYTF. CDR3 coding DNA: TGCGCCAGCCAACGGACGGGGGTTGACTATGGCTACACCTTC.

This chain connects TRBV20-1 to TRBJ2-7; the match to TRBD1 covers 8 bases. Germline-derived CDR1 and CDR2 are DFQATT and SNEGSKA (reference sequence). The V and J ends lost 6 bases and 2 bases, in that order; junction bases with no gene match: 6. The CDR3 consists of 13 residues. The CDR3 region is CSARTGLAYEQYF. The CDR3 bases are TGCAGTGCAAGGACAGGGCTCGCCTACGAGCAGTACTTC.

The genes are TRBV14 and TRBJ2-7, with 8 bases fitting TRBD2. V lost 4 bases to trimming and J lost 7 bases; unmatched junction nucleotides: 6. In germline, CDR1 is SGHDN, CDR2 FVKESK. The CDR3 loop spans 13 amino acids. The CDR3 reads CASSPHLAGEQYF. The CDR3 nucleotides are TGTGCCAGCAGCCCCCATCTAGCGGGTGAGCAGTACTTC. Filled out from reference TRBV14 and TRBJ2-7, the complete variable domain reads EAGVTQFPSHSVIEKGQTVTLRCDPISGHDNLYWYRRVMGKEIKFLLHFVKESKQDESGMPNNRFLAERTGGTYSTLKVQPAELEDSGVYFCASSPHLAGEQYFGPGTRLTVT.

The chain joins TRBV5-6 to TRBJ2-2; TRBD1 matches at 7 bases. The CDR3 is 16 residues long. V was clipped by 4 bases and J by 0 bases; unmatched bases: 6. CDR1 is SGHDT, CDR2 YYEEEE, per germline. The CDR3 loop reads CASSRYGTANTGELFF. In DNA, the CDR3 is TGTGCCAGCAGCCGATATGGGACAGCGAACACCGGGGAGCTGTTTTTT.

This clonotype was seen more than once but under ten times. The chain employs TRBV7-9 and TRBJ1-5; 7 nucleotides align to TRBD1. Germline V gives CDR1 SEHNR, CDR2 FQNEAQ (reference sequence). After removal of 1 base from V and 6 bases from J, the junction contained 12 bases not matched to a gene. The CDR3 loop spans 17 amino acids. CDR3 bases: TGTGCCAGCAGCTTAGGGGTGGGGCAGGGGGATCGTCAGCCCCAGCATTTT. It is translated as CASSLGVGQGDRQPQHF.

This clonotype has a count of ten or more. The CDR3 region is CSVPHRDNYGYTF. The CDR3 region has the DNA TGCAGCGTCCCTCACAGGGATAACTATGGCTACACCTTC. The chain is built from TRBV29-1 and TRBJ1-2, with D possibly TRBD1 on 6 matching bases. This CDR3 contains 13 residues. The V end was cut by 6 bases, the J end by 1 base, with 12 bases between. From germline, CDR1 is SQVTM and CDR2 ANQGSEA.

The CDR3 sequence is CSHMGLAPETQYF. CDR3 DNA: TGCAGCCATATGGGGTTAGCTCCGGAGACCCAGTACTTC. The V gene is TRBV29-1, the J gene TRBJ2-5; D is undetermined. The CDR3 is 13 amino acids. Germline values: CDR1 SQVTM, CDR2 ANQGSEA. V shed 8 bases and J shed 5 bases, with 18 bases lying between them.

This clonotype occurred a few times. The CDR3 sequence: CSPAEPDTQYF. The CDR3 nucleotides read TGCAGTCCCGCGGAACCAGATACGCAGTATTTT. The genes are TRBV20-1 and TRBJ2-3; D remains unclear. Germline V gene lookup returns CDR1 DFQATT and CDR2 SNEGSKA (reference sequence). This CDR3 is built from 11 residues. Trimming took 8 bases from V and 4 from J, leaving 10 bases between them.